The clone carrying this TCR beta chain was detected ten times or more. Its antigen is still unknown. This sample was taken from a study of regulatory T cells in long-lasting Graves disease. Trimming removed 3 bases at V and 0 bases at J, with 15 bases between. The germline V gene encodes CDR1 MDHEN and CDR2 SYDVKM. There are 16 residues in the CDR3. Construction of TCR beta libraries relied on iRepertoire HTBI primers and on Arm-PCR targeting CDR3 regions. TCRdb used MiXCR to reprocess the multiplex PCR reads, holding one entry per CDR3 protein. The sample lists roughly 500,000 distinct CDR3 sequences; approximately 21% were seen once. Time point defined: persistent/refractory GD, antithyroid drugs over 5 years with positive TRAb. RNA isolated from PBMCs was used to make the TCR library. Criteria from the American Thyroid Association guidelines were applied to diagnose Graves' disease. In Xi'an, China, an endocrinology department was the source of patients.

Overall study findings and caveats: Clonotypes that were public and shared totalled a few thousand in persistent patients versus roughly 1,000 in new patients. Persistent disease samples used TRBV28, TRBJ1-2 and TRBJ2-5 preferentially.

The sequence came from a female donor with Graves disease. The chain combines TRBV28 with TRBJ2-7, with D perhaps TRBD1 or TRBD2 (6 bases each). Sequencing was performed on peripheral blood mononuclear cells (PBMCs), taken when the disease was refractory, from a patient treated with antithyroid drugs. In nucleotides, the CDR3 is TGTGCCAGCAGTTTTACCCGGGGGCGGGACTCCTACGAGCAGTACTTC. It translates to CASSFTRGRDSYEQYF.